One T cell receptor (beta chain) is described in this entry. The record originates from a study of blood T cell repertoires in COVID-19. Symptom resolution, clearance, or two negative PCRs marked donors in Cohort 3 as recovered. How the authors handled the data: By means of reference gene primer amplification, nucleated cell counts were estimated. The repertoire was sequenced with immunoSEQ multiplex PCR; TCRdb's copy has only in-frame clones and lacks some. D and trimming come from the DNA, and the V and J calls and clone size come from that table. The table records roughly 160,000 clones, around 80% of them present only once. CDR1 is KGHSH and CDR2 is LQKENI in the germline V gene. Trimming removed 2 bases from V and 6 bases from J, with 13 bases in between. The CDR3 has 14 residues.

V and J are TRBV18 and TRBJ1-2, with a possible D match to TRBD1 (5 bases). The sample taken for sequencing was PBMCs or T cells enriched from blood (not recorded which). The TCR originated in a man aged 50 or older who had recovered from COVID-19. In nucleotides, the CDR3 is TGTGCCAGCTCACCATCCGGGGGTAGGAATGGCTACACCTTC. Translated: CASSPSGGRNGYTF.